The 24 T cell receptor beta chains reported below all come from one sample, sequenced in a study of metastatic and nonmetastatic thyroid tumors. TCRdb re-called the PCR reads through MiXCR. The data show 25,000 to 30,000 clones, over 20% seen once. No treatment of any kind had been given to any patient before thyroid surgery. Material for sequencing was blood. These TCRs come from a female donor with papillary thyroid cancer or a benign thyroid nodule (not recorded which). Some clones in this sample may be carry-over from other donors' samples.

This clone was observed a handful of times. The J gene is TRBJ2-7, the V gene TRBV11-1; D ambiguous. The germline V gene encodes CDR1 SGHAT and CDR2 FQDESV (reference sequence). This CDR3 is built from 12 residues. Trimming left V 6 bases short and J 3 bases short, with 9 bases between. The CDR3 here is CASSLTNYEQYF. The DNA of the CDR3 is TGTGCCAGCAGTCTTACCAACTACGAGCAGTACTTC.

The chain joins TRBV7-3 to TRBJ2-1; 7 bases align to TRBD2. CDR1 and CDR2 from the germline V gene are SGHTA and FQGTGA. The CDR3 is made up of 18 amino acids. Trimming took 1 base from V and 3 from J; bases not matched to a gene: 12. The CDR3 region is CASSLNVAGPGYYNEQFF. CDR3 DNA: TGTGCCAGCAGCTTAAATGTAGCGGGCCCAGGGTACTACAATGAGCAGTTCTTC.

The J gene is TRBJ2-1, the V gene TRBV12-3 or TRBV12-4; D is ambiguous. V dropped 6 bases and J dropped 10 bases, with 7 bases sitting between them. The CDR3 sequence is 10 residues long. Here the CDR3 DNA reads TGTGCCAGCAGCGGAATAGAGCAGTTCTTC. Amino acid sequence: CASSGIEQFF.

The chain employs TRBV14 and TRBJ2-2; tentatively, D is TRBD2 (6 bases). This CDR3 is built from 15 residues. V shed 3 bases and J shed 6 bases, with 14 bases lying between them. Germline V lookup: CDR1 SGHDN, CDR2 FVKESK. Here the CDR3 reads CASSQTSGYAGELFF. The CDR3 DNA follows: TGTGCCAGCAGCCAGACTAGTGGCTATGCCGGGGAGCTGTTTTTT.

This clone was found many times. The chain links TRBV29-1 to TRBJ1-1; TRBD1 is a possible D gene (6 bases). The CDR3 spans 12 residues. CDR1 and CDR2 (germline): SQVTM, ANQGSEA. The V end was cut by 8 bases, the J end by 3 bases, with 13 bases between. CDR3 residues: CSLRAGDTEAFF. The CDR3 region has the DNA TGCAGCTTGAGGGCAGGGGACACTGAAGCTTTCTTT.

This chain connects TRBV18 to TRBJ2-1, with D tentatively TRBD1 (5 bases). CDR3 length: 14 residues. V gave up 0 bases and J gave up 9 bases, with 12 bases separating them. Looked up from germline, CDR1 is KGHSH and CDR2 is LQKENI. The CDR3 region has the DNA TGTGCCAGCTCACCACCGGTCAGGGATGGTGAGCAGTTCTTC. Protein product: CASSPPVRDGEQFF.

In its sample, this clone was seen many times. The chain employs TRBV30 and TRBJ2-3; D is perhaps TRBD1 (6 bases). The CDR3 length is 16 residues. V lost 2 bases and J lost 1, with 16 bases in between. CDR1 and CDR2 (germline): GTSNPN, SVGIG (reference sequence). CDR3 nucleotide sequence: TGTGCCTGGAGTAGAGGAGTGGGGGCACGCACAGATACGCAGTATTTT. Translation gives CAWSRGVGARTDTQYF.

This clone was detected ten times or more. V gene TRBV20-1 combines with J gene TRBJ2-2; possibly TRBD2 for D (6 bases). CDR1 is DFQATT and CDR2 is SNEGSKA in the germline V gene (reference sequence). V lost 2 bases, J lost 2 bases, and 12 bases lay in between. The CDR3 runs to 15 residues. CDR3 nucleotides: TGCAGTGCTAGAACAGGAGGGCCTAACACCGGGGAGCTGTTTTTT. The encoded protein is CSARTGGPNTGELFF.

The V and J genes are TRBV5-1 and TRBJ2-1, with D possibly matching TRBD2 (5 bases). V gave up 2 bases and J gave up 0 bases, with 9 bases separating them. The CDR3 runs 15 residues. Germline CDR1 SGHRS, CDR2 YFSETQ. CDR3 sequence (DNA): TGCGCCAGCAGCTTTAGCGCTAGCTCCTACAATGAGCAGTTCTTC. Protein product: CASSFSASSYNEQFF.

This clone is deemed medium-sized. The CDR3 is CASSYARLGTDTQYF. DNA for the CDR3: TGTGCCAGCAGTTACGCCCGACTGGGCACAGATACGCAGTATTTT. This rearrangement joins TRBV6-5 to TRBJ2-3, with no clear D. Per germline, CDR1 MNHEY and CDR2 SVGAGI. The CDR3 loop spans 15 amino acids. The V and J ends lost 2 bases and 1 base respectively, with 10 bases between them.

This clone was picked up many times. The rearrangement joins TRBV6-5 to TRBJ1-5; TRBD1 might be the D (5 bases). Germline CDR1 is MNHEY and CDR2 is SVGAGI. Trimming shortened V by 1 base and J by 11 bases, and 21 bases separated the two germline ends. The CDR3 has 16 residues. CDR3 DNA sequence: TGTGCCAGCAGTTACTTGGTAGGGGCGGTCGGCGTGGCCCAGCATTTT. Amino acids: CASSYLVGAVGVAQHF.

This clone was detected many times. An end of the junction differs from the germline gene, which may be a read error. V is TRBV7-7 and J is TRBJ2-1, with 11 bases fitting TRBD2. This CDR3 has 14 residues. Per germline, CDR1 SSHAT and CDR2 FNYEAQ (reference sequence). Written as DNA, the CDR3 is TGTGCTAGCAGCCCTACTAGCGGGAGAAATGAGCAGTTCTTC. This encodes CASSPTSGRNEQFF.

The table lists this clone with a few counts. The V and J genes are TRBV27 and TRBJ2-1; D perhaps matches TRBD2 (5 bases). The V and J ends lost 4 bases and 8 bases respectively, with 12 bases between them. From germline, CDR1 is MNHEY and CDR2 SMNVEV (reference sequence). This CDR3 comprises 13 residues. CDR3 nucleotide sequence: TGTGCCAGCAGTTCCCAGGACTCGGATGAGCAGTTCTTC. Its translation is CASSSQDSDEQFF.

This clone was recorded at least ten times. The chain has TRBV20-1 and TRBJ2-2, with TRBD2 identical over 9 bases. The germline CDR1 and CDR2 sequences are DFQATT and SNEGSKA (reference sequence). The length of the CDR3 is 15 residues. V shed 1 base and J 5 bases; nucleotides not matched to a gene: 5. The CDR3 bases are TGCAGTGCTAGAGTCGGCGGGAGGGGGACCGGGGAGCTGTTTTTT. It translates to CSARVGGRGTGELFF.

V usage is TRBV6-4 and J usage is TRBJ2-2; D is unresolved. Germline V gene sequence: CDR1 MRHNA, CDR2 SNTAGT. This CDR3 has 13 residues. Trimming removed 5 bases from V and 7 bases from J, with 11 bases in between. CDR3 protein: CASSPTDGGELFF. In DNA form, the CDR3 reads TGTGCCAGCAGTCCTACGGATGGCGGGGAGCTGTTTTTT.

This clone appeared a few times. CDR3 loop: CASSVDDEQFF. CDR3 sequence (DNA): TGTGCCAGCAGCGTAGATGACGAGCAGTTCTTC. The rearrangement joins TRBV9 to TRBJ2-1; D unresolved. This CDR3 spans 11 amino acids. Trimming cost V 0 bases and J 10 bases, with 5 bases left between them. Per germline, CDR1 SGDLS and CDR2 YYNGEE.

The chain couples TRBV9 to TRBJ2-7, with 10 bases identical to TRBD2. The CDR3 runs to 18 residues. The V gene's germline CDR1 is SGDLS and CDR2 YYNGEE. V trimming: 0 bases; J trimming: 2 bases; junction bases outside the gene matches: 11. In DNA form, the CDR3 reads TGTGCCAGCAGCGTAGACGGTAGGGGCCTAGCGGGGGCCTACGAGCAGTACTTC. The encoded protein is CASSVDGRGLAGAYEQYF.

This clone was observed many times. The rearrangement joins TRBV5-1 to TRBJ1-1; D may be TRBD1 (5 bases). Trimming cost V 3 bases and J 5 bases, with 17 bases left between them. CDR3 size: 15 residues. Looked up from germline, CDR1 is SGHRS and CDR2 is YFSETQ. CDR3 amino acids: CASSSGGGAKTEAFF. The CDR3 DNA sequence: TGCGCCAGCAGCTCCGGGGGGGGAGCGAAGACTGAAGCTTTCTTT.

In its sample, this clone was seen many times. The genes are TRBV4-2 and TRBJ2-4, with D uncertain. From germline, CDR1 is LGHNA and CDR2 YNFKEQ. The CDR3 is 15 residues long. Trimming removed 0 bases from V and 6 bases from J, with 12 bases in between. The CDR3 spells CASSQDTGYGNIQYF. For the CDR3, the DNA is TGTGCCAGCAGCCAAGATACCGGTTATGGAAACATTCAGTACTTC.

This chain connects TRBV6-2 or TRBV6-3 to TRBJ1-1; D is uncertain. Trimming took off 0 bases at V and 8 bases at J, with 10 bases between the two ends. The CDR3 contains 13 residues. Germline values: CDR1 MNHEY, CDR2 SVGEGT. The CDR3 nucleotides read TGTGCCAGCAGTTACTCGTGGCAGGCCGAAGCTTTCTTT. It codes for CASSYSWQAEAFF.

This clone occurred many times. This chain joins TRBV12-3 or TRBV12-4 and TRBJ1-3; D unresolved. CDR3 length equals 14 residues. The ends were cut back, 6 bases at V and 0 bases at J, with 9 bases in the middle. CDR3 DNA: TGTGCCAGCAGCCTAACACTCTCTGGAAACACCATATATTTT. Translation gives CASSLTLSGNTIYF.

This clone was counted ten times or more. The chain employs TRBV5-7 and TRBJ1-1; D remains ambiguous. TRBV5-7 is filed as an ORF, its function uncertain. Deletions cut 5 bases from V and 2 bases from J, with 10 bases between. CDR3 length: 13 residues. The DNA of the CDR3 is TGTGCCAGCAGTCCCTGGGGAAACACTGAAGCTTTCTTT. Protein sequence: CASSPWGNTEAFF.

The chain links TRBV20-1 to TRBJ2-1; 7 positions match TRBD2. Germline assignment: CDR1 DFQATT and CDR2 SNEGSKA (reference sequence). The CDR3 spans 16 residues. The junction had 13 bases not matched to a gene; V was cut back by 0 bases and J by 8 bases. This CDR3 is CSARDGRAGSGYEQFF. The CDR3 nucleotides read TGCAGTGCTAGAGATGGACGAGCGGGGAGTGGCTATGAGCAGTTCTTC.

A few counts support this clone. For the CDR3, the DNA is TGTGCAACCGGGAATAGCTCCTACAATGAGCAGTTCTTC. As protein: CATGNSSYNEQFF. V usage is TRBV11-3 and J usage is TRBJ2-1; perhaps TRBD2 as D (5 bases). The CDR3 has 13 residues. Per the germline V gene, CDR1 is SGHNT and CDR2 is YENEEA.